Below, one TCR beta chain is given with its context. This sample's treatment: some 19 received Ad26.COV2.S at low or high dose, single or two shots; 5 received placebo; per-sample allocation not given. Collection of the samples took place on day 63 after the first injection of vaccine or placebo. These data originate in a study of Ad26.COV2.S vaccination and SARS-CoV-2 variants. The protocol was immunoSEQ multiplex PCR, while the TCRdb copy is restricted to in-frame clones and leaves out a portion. The sample holds fewer than 400,000 clones; just under 85% are singletons and the top ten take 2% to 2.5%. The CDR3 is 16 amino acids. J was trimmed by 13 bases and V by 0 bases; bases with no gene match: 9. Germline CDR1 is MNHEY and CDR2 is SMNVEV (reference sequence).

The sample here was peripheral blood, taken in a trial of Ad26.COV2.S vaccine versus placebo. V is TRBV27 and J is TRBJ2-5, with 15 positions matching TRBD2. The source of this sequence is a person aged 18-65 years who received the Ad26.COV2.S COVID-19 vaccine or a placebo. The CDR3 sequence is CASSLSIWTSGGASYF. The CDR3 DNA reads as TGTGCCAGCAGTTTATCGATATGGACTAGCGGGGGGGCCTCGTACTTC.